This T cell receptor (beta chain) came from a study of blood T cell repertoires in COVID-19. One Seattle source followed patients from active infection through their disease course. Assay: immunoSEQ multiplex PCR; the TCRdb copy retains only in-frame clones and omits some. The sample includes 100,000 or so clones, roughly 89% of them seen just once. Input material: peripheral blood. The source is a woman in her 50s with COVID-19, enrolled during active disease.

CDR3: CASSPGTPNQPQHF. CDR3 DNA: TGTGCCAGCAGCCCCGGGACACCTAATCAGCCCCAGCATTTT. The chain uses TRBV11-2 and TRBJ1-5; maybe TRBD1 (6 bases). The CDR3 consists of 14 residues. Trimming stripped 5 bases from V and 4 bases from J, with 12 bases between. Germline values: CDR1 SGHAT, CDR2 FQNNGV. The whole variable domain, remainder taken from reference TRBV11-2 and TRBJ1-5, is EAGVAQSPRYKIIEKRQSVAFWCNPISGHATLYWYQQILGQGPKLLIQFQNNGVVDDSQLPKDRFSAERLKGVDSTLKIQPAKLEDSAVYLCASSPGTPNQPQHFGDGTRLSIL.